These 28 T cell receptor beta chains were sequenced from one sample in a study of shared clonotypes between healthy human individuals. Sequencing was performed with immunoSEQ multiplex PCR; in TCRdb, only in-frame clones are kept and a portion is missing. The sample holds some 1.5 million clones, roughly 96% seen once. The sequenced material came from naive CD4+ T cells sorted from blood. Subset defined: CD45RA+ positively selected. The receptors were sampled from a man aged 25 to 40 in good health.

In DNA form, the CDR3 reads TGTGCCAGCAGCTTAGGACAGAACACTGAAGCTTTCTTT. Amino acid sequence: CASSLGQNTEAFF. The chain is built from TRBV13 and TRBJ1-1; D is unclear. CDR3 length equals 13 residues. Trimming cost V 0 bases and J 1 base, with 3 bases left between them. The germline CDR1 and CDR2 sequences are PRHDT and FYEKMQ (reference sequence).

Here the CDR3 DNA reads TGTGCCAGCAGGCTGACAGGGGATAGGGAAAAACTGTTTTTT. This sequence encodes CASRLTGDREKLFF. The gene calls are TRBV28 and TRBJ1-4; the match to TRBD1 covers 8 bases. Germline-derived CDR1 and CDR2 are MDHEN and SYDVKM. V was clipped by 6 bases and J by 8 bases; unmatched bases: 8. The CDR3 consists of 14 residues.

The chain is built from TRBV11-2 and TRBJ2-1; tentatively, D is TRBD2 (5 bases). The CDR3 consists of 13 residues. Germline CDR1 is SGHAT and CDR2 is FQNNGV. V lost 4 bases and J 4 bases, leaving 8 bases between the germline ends. CDR3 sequence: CASSSGNYNEQFF. The CDR3 coding sequence is TGTGCCAGCAGCTCCGGGAATTACAATGAGCAGTTCTTC.

The chain has TRBV1 and TRBJ1-1; the table's D call TRBD1 went unverified against the DNA. TRBV1 is reported as a pseudogene. The CDR3 consists of 16 residues. DNA for the CDR3: TGCACCAGCAGCCAAGATCTTGGACAGGGTAACACTGAAGCTTTCTTT. The encoded protein is CTSSQDLGQGNTEAFF.

This chain links TRBV28 with TRBJ2-2; 7 bases fit TRBD2. This CDR3 contains 14 residues. Germline values: CDR1 MDHEN, CDR2 SYDVKM. The J segment lost 4 bases and the V segment lost 11 bases, leaving 10 bases of the junction unmatched. The CDR3 loop reads CAVSGGYSTGELFF. The CDR3 DNA is TGTGCCGTCTCGGGAGGCTATAGCACCGGGGAGCTGTTTTTT.

The gene calls are TRBV19 and TRBJ1-1; a possible D gene is TRBD1 (5 bases). From germline, CDR1 is LNHDA and CDR2 SQIVND (reference sequence). Trimming pared 7 bases from V and 4 bases from J, leaving 13 bases between. The CDR3 spans 13 residues. This CDR3 reads CASTRGSATEAFF. The CDR3 DNA sequence: TGTGCCAGTACGCGGGGGTCGGCCACTGAAGCTTTCTTT.

The chain links TRBV6-4 to TRBJ2-3; D gene uncertain. The CDR3 runs to 13 residues. The V and J ends lost 4 bases and 0 bases respectively, with 5 bases between them. Per germline, CDR1 MRHNA and CDR2 SNTAGT. CDR3 sequence: CASSGSSTDTQYF. The CDR3 coding sequence is TGTGCCAGCAGTGGGTCCAGCACAGATACGCAGTATTTT.

The V call is TRBV18, the J call TRBJ2-1; D remains ambiguous. There are 13 residues in the CDR3. Trimming stripped 4 bases from V and 8 bases from J, with 12 bases between. Germline V gene lookup returns CDR1 KGHSH and CDR2 LQKENI. In DNA form, the CDR3 reads TGTGCCAGCTCACTGTCCAATGGAGATGAGCAGTTCTTC. Translation gives CASSLSNGDEQFF.

CDR3 protein: CSVEEYGMGDTQYF. In nucleotides, the CDR3 is TGCAGCGTTGAAGAGTACGGGATGGGAGATACGCAGTATTTT. The chain recombines TRBV29-1 with TRBJ2-3; D is possibly TRBD2 (5 bases). This CDR3 contains 14 residues. The V and J ends lost 0 bases and 5 bases respectively, with 12 bases between them. Germline values: CDR1 SQVTM, CDR2 ANQGSEA.

This clone was observed a single time. V usage is TRBV5-1 and J usage is TRBJ2-7; 7 nucleotides match TRBD2. From germline, CDR1 is SGHRS and CDR2 YFSETQ. V trimming: 4 bases; J trimming: 5 bases; junction bases outside the gene matches: 9. This CDR3 is 14 amino acids long. Here the CDR3 reads CASSPAGVIHEQYF. The DNA for the CDR3 is TGCGCCAGCAGCCCTGCGGGAGTCATCCACGAGCAGTACTTC.

This chain joins TRBV5-6 and TRBJ2-3, with D possibly TRBD1 on 6 matching bases. Germline V lookup: CDR1 SGHDT, CDR2 YYEEEE. CDR3 length: 13 residues. Trimming took off 8 bases at V and 2 bases at J, with 12 bases between the two ends. CDR3 amino acids: CASNQGNTDTQYF. In nucleotides, the CDR3 is TGTGCCAGTAACCAGGGGAACACAGATACGCAGTATTTT.

This sequence joins TRBV18 and TRBJ2-3; 14 positions agree with TRBD2. The germline gives CDR1 KGHSH, CDR2 LQKENI. This CDR3 contains 17 residues. The V and J ends lost 3 bases and 3 bases, in that order; junction bases with no gene match: 5. For the CDR3, the DNA is TGTGCCAGCTCACCCACCCGGACTAGCGGGAGGACAGATACGCAGTATTTT. The encoded protein is CASSPTRTSGRTDTQYF.

CDR3 sequence reads: CASRVDGNQPQHF. As DNA, the CDR3 is TGTGCCAGCAGGGTAGATGGCAATCAGCCCCAGCATTTT. The rearrangement joins TRBV27 to TRBJ1-5; D gene uncertain. CDR3 length: 13 residues. Per the germline V gene, CDR1 is MNHEY and CDR2 is SMNVEV (reference sequence). V lost 6 bases and J 2 bases, leaving 8 bases between the germline ends.

The CDR3 DNA reads TGTGCCAGCAGTTTAAGTCTCGTGCGGCGGGAGCCCTACAATGAGCAGTTCTTC. It is translated as CASSLSLVRREPYNEQFF. V is TRBV27 and J is TRBJ2-1, with TRBD2 matching 7 bases. Trimming cost V 2 bases and J 2 bases; bases outside gene matches: 12. The CDR3 has 18 amino acids. Germline V gene lookup returns CDR1 MNHEY and CDR2 SMNVEV (reference sequence).

This clone came up once. The chain employs TRBV5-1 and TRBJ2-1; D possibly uses TRBD1 or TRBD2 (5 bases each). Germline V gene data show CDR1 as SGHRS and CDR2 as YFSETQ. V was cut by 4 bases and J by 6 bases, with 20 bases left in between. The CDR3 has 16 amino acids. CDR3 residues: CASSIPTGRGANEQFF. The CDR3 DNA sequence: TGCGCCAGCAGCATCCCGACTGGGAGAGGGGCCAATGAGCAGTTCTTC.

The chain carries TRBV18 and TRBJ2-5, with D unresolved. Germline V CDR1 and CDR2: KGHSH, LQKENI. The length of the CDR3 is 13 residues. V lost 3 bases and J lost 8, with 13 bases in between. The CDR3 sequence is CASSPGPAGTQYF. The CDR3 nucleotides are TGTGCCAGCTCACCTGGGCCGGCCGGTACCCAGTACTTC. The whole variable domain, filled in from reference TRBV18 and TRBJ2-5, reads NAGVMQNPRHLVRRRGQEARLRCSPMKGHSHVYWYRQLPEEGLKFMVYLQKENIIDESGMPKERFSAEFPKEGPSILRIQQVVRGDSAAYFCASSPGPAGTQYFGPGTRLLVL.

The chain's CDR3 is CASSSDRRPQHF. The CDR3 DNA is TGTGCCAGCAGCTCGGATCGGAGGCCCCAGCATTTT. The chain joins TRBV7-8 to TRBJ1-5; D is unresolved. The germline V gene has CDR1 SGHVS and CDR2 FQNEAQ. The CDR3 is 12 residues long. V was shortened by 4 bases and J by 9 bases, with 10 bases between the two germline ends.

The genes are TRBV10-3 and TRBJ1-5; 8 nucleotides agree with TRBD1. Germline values: CDR1 ENHRY, CDR2 SYGVKD. V trimming: 11 bases; J trimming: 3 bases; junction bases outside the gene matches: 6. CDR3 length: 13 amino acids. For the CDR3, the DNA is TGTGCCTCACGACAGGGGCCCAATCAGCCCCAGCATTTT. Its translation: CASRQGPNQPQHF.

The rearrangement joins TRBV7-9 to TRBJ1-4; TRBD1 agrees at 9 bases. The CDR3 sequence is 14 residues long. Germline CDR1 SEHNR, CDR2 FQNEAQ (reference sequence). Trimming removed 5 bases from V and 7 bases from J; junction bases left unmatched: 5. The CDR3 DNA follows: TGTGCCAGCAGCCCACAGGGGGCCGGTGAAAAACTGTTTTTT. Translating it yields CASSPQGAGEKLFF. The full variable domain, rest sourced from reference TRBV7-9 and TRBJ1-4, is DTGVSQNPRHKITKRGQNVTFRCDPISEHNRLYWYRQTLGQGPEFLTYFQNEAQLEKSRLLSDRFSAERPKGSFSTLEIQRTEQGDSAMYLCASSPQGAGEKLFFGSGTQLSVL.

This CDR3 is CASSLFQGGSGNTIYF. The CDR3 coding sequence is TGTGCCAGCAGCTTATTCCAGGGAGGCTCTGGAAACACCATATATTTT. The chain uses TRBV11-2 and TRBJ1-3; D possibly corresponds to TRBD1 (5 bases). V shed 2 bases and J shed 0 bases, with 11 bases lying between them. The CDR3 is 16 residues long. CDR1 is SGHAT, CDR2 FQNNGV, per germline.

The rearrangement uses TRBV11-2 and TRBJ1-1; a weak D match, TRBD1 (6 bases). The CDR3 consists of 12 residues. Germline V CDR1 and CDR2: SGHAT, FQNNGV. The V and J ends lost 5 bases and 10 bases respectively, with 14 bases between them. In DNA form, the CDR3 reads TGTGCCAGCAGCCCGGGTGGGGGCGGAGCTTTCTTT. This encodes CASSPGGGGAFF. Together with reference TRBV11-2 and TRBJ1-1, the CDR3 gives the full variable domain: EAGVAQSPRYKIIEKRQSVAFWCNPISGHATLYWYQQILGQGPKLLIQFQNNGVVDDSQLPKDRFSAERLKGVDSTLKIQPAKLEDSAVYLCASSPGGGGAFFGQGTRLTVV.

With respect to this clone: The identical CDR3 is also encoded by other nucleotide sequences in the sample. The V gene is TRBV19, the J gene TRBJ1-4; 8 bases line up with TRBD1. This CDR3 comprises 14 residues. The germline V gene has CDR1 LNHDA and CDR2 SQIVND (reference sequence). J lost 1 base, V lost 5 bases, and 0 bases had no gene match. CDR3 protein: CASSDRGTNEKLFF. The CDR3 coding sequence is TGTGCCAGTAGTGACAGGGGAACTAATGAAAAACTGTTTTTT.

The V and J genes are TRBV4-2 and TRBJ1-5; TRBD1 aligns across 8 bases. Germline trimming cut 4 bases from V and 2 bases from J; bases unmatched to any gene: 7. Germline V gene data show CDR1 as LGHNA and CDR2 as YNFKEQ. The CDR3 extends over 16 amino acids. Here the CDR3 DNA reads TGTGCCAGCAGCCTGTACAGGGGGAATGGCAATCAGCCCCAGCATTTT. It is translated as CASSLYRGNGNQPQHF.

The V gene is TRBV7-7, the J gene TRBJ2-3; D ambiguous. The V gene's germline CDR1 is SSHAT and CDR2 FNYEAQ (reference sequence). CDR3 size: 13 residues. V dropped 3 bases and J dropped 0 bases, with 4 bases sitting between them. CDR3 nucleotide sequence: TGTGCCAGCAGCTTGTATAGCACAGATACGCAGTATTTT. This sequence encodes CASSLYSTDTQYF.

V gene TRBV7-6 combines with J gene TRBJ1-4; D unclear. Trimming took off 0 bases at V and 3 bases at J, with 5 bases between the two ends. Per germline, CDR1 SGHVS and CDR2 FNYEAQ. The CDR3 has 14 residues. DNA of the CDR3: TGTGCCAGCAGCTTAGCAGGACCTAATGAAAAACTGTTTTTT. It is translated as CASSLAGPNEKLFF.

This clone showed up just once. The rearrangement joins TRBV6-5 to TRBJ2-4; a possible D gene is TRBD2 (7 bases). V shed 1 base and J shed 15 bases, with 13 bases lying between them. The germline CDR1 and CDR2 sequences are MNHEY and SVGAGI. The CDR3 consists of 12 residues. The CDR3 DNA is TGTGCCAGCAGTTACTGGGGGGGCTCCTTGTACTTC. Its translation is CASSYWGGSLYF.

The chain links TRBV19 to TRBJ1-3; D is undetermined. Germline lookup yields CDR1 LNHDA and CDR2 SQIVND (reference sequence). CDR3 length equals 16 residues. V dropped 5 bases and J dropped 1 base, with 15 bases sitting between them. The CDR3: CASSWLLPSSGNTIYF. Here the CDR3 DNA reads TGTGCCAGTAGTTGGTTGCTGCCCTCATCTGGAAACACCATATATTTT.

J is TRBJ2-5 and V is TRBV2, with D perhaps matching TRBD1 (6 bases). The V gene lost 8 bases and the J gene lost 5 bases, with 12 bases spanning the gap. Germline V gives CDR1 SNHLY, CDR2 FYNNEI. The CDR3 is 12 residues long. The CDR3 DNA reads TGTGCCAGCGAGGGACAAGGGGAGACCCAGTACTTC. It translates to CASEGQGETQYF.